This T cell receptor (beta chain) was sequenced during a study of CD4 T cells in relation to SARS-CoV-2 and coronaviruses. Across the whole study: The negative reference was HIV-1 Nef peptide pool or peptide-free culture.

This table comes from immunoSEQ multiplex PCR, and its TCRdb copy is limited to in-frame clones, with some not included. The table records about 19,000 clones, just over 75% of them present only once. This CDR3 is 15 amino acids long. Germline loops: CDR1 SGHRS, CDR2 YFSETQ. Trimming shortened V by 0 bases and J by 1 base, and 10 bases separated the two germline ends. Turning to this clone: Its antigen is undetermined.

The unexposed donors gave CD4+ T cells in about 2011-2018, prior to COVID-19. The cells were cultured for roughly 11 days before CD4+ T cells were isolated. The material sequenced was CD4+ T cells from PBMCs, cultured in vitro. V gene TRBV5-1 combines with J gene TRBJ1-1, with a tentative D call TRBD1 (5 bases). The origin of this receptor is a human donor in good health. The CDR3 sequence: CASSLVPGTNTEAFF. The CDR3 DNA follows: TGCGCCAGCAGCTTGGTACCGGGGACGAACACTGAAGCTTTCTTT. The variable domain in full, with the rest retrieved from reference TRBV5-1 and TRBJ1-1, is KAGVTQTPRYLIKTRGQQVTLSCSPISGHRSVSWYQQTPGQGLQFLFEYFSETQRNKGNFPGRFSGRQFSNSRSEMNVSTLELGDSALYLCASSLVPGTNTEAFFGQGTRLTVV.